This TCR beta chain comes out of a study of blood T cell repertoires in COVID-19. Overall study context: PBMCs, B-cell-depleted T cells, or T cells were the source of the cDNA or gDNA that made up the material.

CDR1 MNHEY and CDR2 SMNVEV come from the germline V gene (reference sequence). Unmatched junction bases numbered 21, after V lost 5 bases and J lost 13 bases. This CDR3 region has 17 residues. Sequencing used immunoSEQ multiplex PCR; TCRdb keeps in-frame clones, though not all of them. This table has more than 250,000 clones, around 82% appearing once. The chain is built from TRBV27 and TRBJ2-7; 12 bases are shared with TRBD1. The source is a human donor in a cohort sampled during active COVID-19. The sequencing sample was made of peripheral blood. The CDR3 DNA is TGTGCCAGCAGTAAACTCACCGCCGGGGACAGGGGGCGCGTCCGTTACTTC. The encoded protein is CASSKLTAGDRGRVRYF.